This T cell receptor (beta chain) was captured by sequencing in a study of shared clonotypes between healthy human individuals. General study results and limits: Clonotype sharing among donors was thought likely to change with sequencing depth.

Unsorted PBMC DNA sequencing spanned ten immunoSEQ deep assay plates. Original processing methods: ImmunoSEQ sequences covered only the junction and lacked quality scores; filtering therefore differed. Here immunoSEQ multiplex PCR was the method, and the copy in TCRdb shows in-frame clones only, minus some. V and J calls and clone size are as listed in that table; D and trimming were resolved from the DNA. This sample carries over 400,000 clones, approximately 80% of them seen once, and the ten largest clones take about 11%. As regards this clone: Its target is not known.

Adult Caucasians living in Nashville, Tennessee made up all of the donors. The CDR3 contains 16 residues. V was pared by 4 bases and J by 0 bases, with 5 bases of the junction left unmatched. Germline CDR1 reads SGHRS; CDR2 reads YFSETQ. Sequenced input: PBMCs. V usage is TRBV5-1 and J usage is TRBJ2-1; 9 nucleotides agree with TRBD2. The receptor's source is a woman aged 40 to 55 in good health. Some clones in this sample may be carry-over from other donors' samples. CDR3 sequence: CASSRGSGSSYNEQFF. The CDR3 bases are TGCGCCAGCAGCAGAGGTAGCGGGAGCTCCTACAATGAGCAGTTCTTC.